This T cell receptor beta chain was recorded in a study of cytomegalovirus exposure and HLA in healthy donors. The PCR was carried out with 60 Vbeta primers and 13 Jbeta primers. Here immunoSEQ multiplex PCR was the method, and the copy in TCRdb shows in-frame clones only, minus some. The sample has approximately 170,000 clones; 80% to 85% are singletons. V gave up 7 bases and J gave up 4 bases, with 11 bases separating them. CDR1 and CDR2 from the germline V gene are SQVTM and ANQGSEA. The CDR3 length is 11 residues. Sequencing input: PBMCs. The V call is TRBV29-1, the J call TRBJ2-7, with a tentative D call TRBD1 (6 bases). This sequence was found in a human donor in good health. CDR3 sequence: CSGGQNYEQYF. CDR3 sequence (DNA): TGCAGCGGCGGACAGAATTACGAGCAGTACTTC.